This T cell receptor (beta chain) was profiled in a study of CD8+ T cells in alopecia areata. The CDR3 covers 15 residues. Germline V gene sequence: CDR1 SGDLS, CDR2 YYNGEE. V was cut by 0 bases and J by 6 bases, with 13 bases left in between. Overall study findings and caveats: Clonality in lesional scalp, especially alopecia totalis/universalis, exceeded that of normal scalp.

About this clone: What it binds is unknown.

Treatment meaning: oral pan-JAK inhibitor, 5-10 mg twice daily. Once RNA had been extracted, it was reverse transcribed into cDNA to act as the sequencing template. Produced via immunoSEQ multiplex PCR; TCRdb's table is partial and in-frame only. The top ten hold 1.5% to 2% of the sample, which has under 250,000 clones, 50% to 60% seen once. The sequence came from a human donor with alopecia areata. Sequenced material: CD4+ T cells sorted from blood, taken at week 4, from a patient treated with tofacitinib. V usage is TRBV9 and J usage is TRBJ2-1; perhaps TRBD2 as D (5 bases). For the CDR3, the DNA is TGTGCCAGCAGCGTAGGGGCGGATAGCGCCAATGAGCAGTTCTTC. It encodes CASSVGADSANEQFF.